This T cell receptor beta chain was recorded in a study of cytomegalovirus exposure and HLA in healthy donors. Study results and limitations: Association of around 17,000 TCR beta sequences with HLA alleles was found at 0.05 false discovery rate in a later analysis.

This CDR3 region has 14 residues. Germline assignment: CDR1 SGHDT and CDR2 YYEEEE. V lost 7 bases and J 0 bases, leaving 13 bases between the germline ends. Remarks on this clone: As yet, its antigen is unknown.

Likely unrecorded immune exposures existed in these nominally healthy donors. PCR was performed using 60 Vbeta and 13 Jbeta primers. Sequenced by immunoSEQ multiplex PCR; TCRdb stores in-frame clones only, minus some. The table has fewer than 120,000 clones, over 65% seen once. The specimen sequenced was PBMCs. The chain is built from TRBV5-6 and TRBJ1-1, with D maybe TRBD1 (5 bases). This clonotype was sampled from a young woman in good health and CMV-seronegative. CDR3 bases: TGTGCCAGCCAAAAGACAGTCATGAACACTGAAGCTTTCTTT. This sequence encodes CASQKTVMNTEAFF.